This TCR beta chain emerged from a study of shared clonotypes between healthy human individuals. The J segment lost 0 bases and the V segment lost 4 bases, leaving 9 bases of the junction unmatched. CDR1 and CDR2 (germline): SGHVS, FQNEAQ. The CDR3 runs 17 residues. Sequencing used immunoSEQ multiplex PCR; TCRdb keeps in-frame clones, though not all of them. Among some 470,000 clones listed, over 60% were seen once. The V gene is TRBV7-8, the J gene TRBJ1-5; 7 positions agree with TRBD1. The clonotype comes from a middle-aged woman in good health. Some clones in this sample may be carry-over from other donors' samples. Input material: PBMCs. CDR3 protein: CASSSPSGTDSNQPQHF. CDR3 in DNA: TGTGCCAGCAGCTCCCCCTCCGGGACAGATAGCAATCAGCCCCAGCATTTT.